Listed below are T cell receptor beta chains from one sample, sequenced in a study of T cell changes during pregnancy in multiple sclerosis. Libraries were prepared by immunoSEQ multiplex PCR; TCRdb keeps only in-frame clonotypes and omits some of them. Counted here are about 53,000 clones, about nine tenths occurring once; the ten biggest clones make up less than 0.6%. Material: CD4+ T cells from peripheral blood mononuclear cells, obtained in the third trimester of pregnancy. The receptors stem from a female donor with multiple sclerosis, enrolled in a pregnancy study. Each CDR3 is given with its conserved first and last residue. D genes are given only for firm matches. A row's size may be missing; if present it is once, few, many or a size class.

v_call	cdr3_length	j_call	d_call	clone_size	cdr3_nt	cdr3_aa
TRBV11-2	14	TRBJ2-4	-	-	TGTGCCAGCAGCTTCGCGGGGGCTGTAAACATTCAGTACTTC	CASSFAGAVNIQYF
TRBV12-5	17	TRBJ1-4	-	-	TGTGCTAGTGGTTTGGTACCCAAGGACAGTTTTAATGAAAAACTGTTTTTT	CASGLVPKDSFNEKLFF
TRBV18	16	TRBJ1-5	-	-	TGTGCCAGCTCACCTATGGGGGCTGGGAGCAATCAGCCCCAGCATTTT	CASSPMGAGSNQPQHF
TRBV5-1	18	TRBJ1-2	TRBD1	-	TGCGCCAGCAGTCGTCGGGGGGACAGGGGGCTAGCGGACTATGGCTACACCTTC	CASSRRGDRGLADYGYTF
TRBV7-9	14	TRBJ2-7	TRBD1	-	TGTGCCAGCAGCTTGCAGGGGGCCTCCTACGAGCAGTACTTC	CASSLQGASYEQYF
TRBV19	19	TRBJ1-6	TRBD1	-	TGTGCCAGTAGTATCTTCGGGGACAGCTCAAGCTCCTATAATTCACCCCTCCACTTT	CASSIFGDSSSSYNSPLHF
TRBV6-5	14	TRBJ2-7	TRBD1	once	TGTGCCAGCTACCGACAGGGGGGTTCCTACGAGCAGTACTTC	CASYRQGGSYEQYF
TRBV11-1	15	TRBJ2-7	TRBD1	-	TGTGCCAGCAGCTTAGATACGGGACAGCCCTACGAGCAGTACTTC	CASSLDTGQPYEQYF
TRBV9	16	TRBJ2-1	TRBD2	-	TGTGCCAGCAGCGTAGGTTCGGGACTAGTGGACAATGAGCAGTTCTTC	CASSVGSGLVDNEQFF
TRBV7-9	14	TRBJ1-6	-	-	TGTGCCAGCAGCTTGGGAGGGGGAGATTCACCCCTCCACTTT	CASSLGGGDSPLHF
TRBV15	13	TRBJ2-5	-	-	TGTGCCACCAGCAGAGAACTAGAAGAGACCCAGTACTTC	CATSRELEETQYF
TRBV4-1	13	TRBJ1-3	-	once	TGCGCCAGCAGCCAAGTCAGGGGAAACACCATATATTTT	CASSQVRGNTIYF
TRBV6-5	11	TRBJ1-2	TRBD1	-	TGTGCCAGCAGTCGGGACAGTGGCTACACCTTC	CASSRDSGYTF
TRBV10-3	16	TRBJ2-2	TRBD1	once	TGTGCCATCAGATCGGGACAGGGGGCAGGGACCGGGGAGCTGTTTTTT	CAIRSGQGAGTGELFF
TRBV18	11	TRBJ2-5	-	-	TGTGCCAGCTCACCGGGGCAGACCCAGTACTTC	CASSPGQTQYF
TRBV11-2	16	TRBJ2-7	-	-	TGTGCCAGCAGCCCCCCCTCAGCCGCGGACAGCTACGAGCAGTACTTC	CASSPPSAADSYEQYF
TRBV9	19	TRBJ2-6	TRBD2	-	TGTGCCAGCAGCTTTCCGGGACTAGCGGCACGAGGTGGGGCCAACGTCCTGACTTTC	CASSFPGLAARGGANVLTF
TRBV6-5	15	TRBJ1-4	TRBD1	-	TGTGCCAGCAGTTTCGGGACAGGGGGAGGTGAAAAACTGTTTTTT	CASSFGTGGGEKLFF
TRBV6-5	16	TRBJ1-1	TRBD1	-	TGTGCCAGCAGTTACGCACCGGGACAGGCTCTCGGGTTAGCTTTCTTT	CASSYAPGQALGLAFF
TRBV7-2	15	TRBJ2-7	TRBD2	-	TGTGCCAGCAGCTTACAAGCGGGGGGGCCCTACGAGCAGTACTTC	CASSLQAGGPYEQYF
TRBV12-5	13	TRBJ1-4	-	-	TGTGCTAGTGGTTTTTCGTATAATGAAAAACTGTTTTTT	CASGFSYNEKLFF
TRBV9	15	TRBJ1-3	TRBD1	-	TGTGCCAGCAGCCCTTGGGACAGGGGGTATCACACCATATATTTT	CASSPWDRGYHTIYF
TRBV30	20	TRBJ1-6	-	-	TGTGCCTGGAGTCCCCCGGGAAACCGGGTCCCGGACTCCTATAATTCACCCCTCCACTTT	CAWSPPGNRVPDSYNSPLHF
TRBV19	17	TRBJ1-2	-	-	TGTGCCAGTAGTATACCCTCCCGAACGCAAGGACATCCTGGCTACACCTTC	CASSIPSRTQGHPGYTF
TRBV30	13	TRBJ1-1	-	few	TGTGCCTGCAGAACAGGGTATTCGACTGAAGCTTTCTTT	CACRTGYSTEAFF
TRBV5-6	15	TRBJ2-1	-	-	TGTGCCAGCACTTATCGGGTAGTAGGCTACAATGAGCAGTTCTTC	CASTYRVVGYNEQFF
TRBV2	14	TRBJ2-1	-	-	TGTGCCAGCAGGAACCCCACAGGGTACAATGAGCAGTTCTTC	CASRNPTGYNEQFF
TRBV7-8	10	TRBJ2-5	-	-	TGTGCCAGCCAGCAAGAGACCCAGTACTTC	CASQQETQYF
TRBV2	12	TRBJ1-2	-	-	TGTGCCAGCTCACGACAGATTTATGGCTACACCTTC	CASSRQIYGYTF
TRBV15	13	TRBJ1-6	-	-	TGTGCCACCAGCTCAGGCTATAATTCACCCCTCCACTTT	CATSSGYNSPLHF
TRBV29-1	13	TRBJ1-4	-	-	TGCAGCGTTTTAGACTGGGGCCATGAAAAACTGTTTTTT	CSVLDWGHEKLFF
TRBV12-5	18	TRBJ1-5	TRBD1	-	TGTGCTAGTGGTCCGCCGCGGAGGGACAGGATCAGCAATCAGCCCCAGCATTTT	CASGPPRRDRISNQPQHF
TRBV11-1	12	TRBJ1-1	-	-	TGTGCCAGCAATAGCATGAACACTGAAGCTTTCTTT	CASNSMNTEAFF
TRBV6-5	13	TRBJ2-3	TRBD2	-	TGTGCCAGCAGGGACCCGGGAGGGCCTACGCAGTATTTT	CASRDPGGPTQYF
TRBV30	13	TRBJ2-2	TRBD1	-	TGTGCCTGTACCGACAGGGCCACCGGGGAGCTGTTTTTT	CACTDRATGELFF
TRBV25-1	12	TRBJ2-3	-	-	TGTGCCACTCCGTCGGGGACAGATACGCAGTATTTT	CATPSGTDTQYF
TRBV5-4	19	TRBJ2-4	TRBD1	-	TGTGCCAGCAGCCGCGAATCCTCGTGGGACAGGGATGCCAAAAACATTCAGTACTTC	CASSRESSWDRDAKNIQYF
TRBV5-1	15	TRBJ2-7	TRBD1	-	TGCGCCAGCAGCTTGGCCACGGGACAGGGGCCCGAGCAGTACTTC	CASSLATGQGPEQYF
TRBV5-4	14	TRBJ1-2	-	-	TGTGCCAGCGCGTTTAGGGGAACGGGCTATGGCTACACCTTC	CASAFRGTGYGYTF
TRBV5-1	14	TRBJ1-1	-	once	TGCGCCAGCAGCTTGACAGGTTTGAACACTGAAGCTTTCTTT	CASSLTGLNTEAFF
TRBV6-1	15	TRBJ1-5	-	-	TGTGCCAGCAGTGTGGAGACAGTTTACAATCAGCCCCAGCATTTT	CASSVETVYNQPQHF
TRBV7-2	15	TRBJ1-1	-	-	TGTGCCAGCGCTAGGTCGGCCAAAACGAACACTGAAGCTTTCTTT	CASARSAKTNTEAFF